This T cell receptor beta chain was documented in a study of T cells of healthy individuals. Only a few counts were recorded for this clonotype. TCRdb re-called the 5' RACE reads through MiXCR, storing one row per CDR3 protein. Of 60,000 to 70,000 distinct CDR3 sequences listed, around 16% are singletons. The receptor comes from a human donor in good health.

CDR3 nucleotides: TGCGCCAGCAGCCCCCGGGTAGCTGGGGCCCAAGAGACCCAGTACTTC. Translating gives CASSPRVAGAQETQYF. The chain carries TRBV4-1 and TRBJ2-5; possibly TRBD1 for D (5 bases). With 4 bases removed from V and 1 base from J, the gap between germline ends came to 16 bases. The CDR3 has 16 amino acids. Germline V gives CDR1 MGHRA, CDR2 YSYEKL.